The 8 T cell receptor beta chains below come from one sample, sequenced in a study of blood T cell repertoires in COVID-19. Clones were read by immunoSEQ multiplex PCR, and TCRdb kept only the in-frame ones, dropping some. The data hold a few hundred thousand clones, with roughly 89% observed a single time. Sequenced: PBMCs or T cells enriched from blood (not recorded which). The receptors stem from a woman aged 50 to 60 who had been exposed to COVID-19.

V gene TRBV19 combines with J gene TRBJ2-1, with 7 positions matching TRBD2. Germline V gene sequence: CDR1 LNHDA, CDR2 SQIVND (reference sequence). CDR3 size: 14 residues. Germline trimming cut 7 bases from V and 3 bases from J; bases unmatched to any gene: 6. As DNA, the CDR3 is TGTGCCAGTACCTCGGGGGGAGGCTACAATGAGCAGTTCTTC. Its protein is CASTSGGGYNEQFF.

V usage is TRBV7-6 and J usage is TRBJ2-5, with 9 bases identical to TRBD2. The CDR3 has 17 residues. The ends lost 0 bases at V and 5 bases at J; junction bases unmatched: 10. Germline V gene lookup returns CDR1 SGHVS and CDR2 FNYEAQ. The CDR3 sequence: CASSLAQTGGGAETQYF. In DNA, the CDR3 is TGTGCCAGCAGCTTAGCCCAGACTGGCGGGGGGGCGGAGACCCAGTACTTC.

This chain joins TRBV2 and TRBJ2-2; TRBD1 agrees at 8 bases. Losses at the gene ends were 6 bases for V and 6 bases for J; bases not matched to a gene: 9. Germline V CDR1 and CDR2: SNHLY, FYNNEI. The CDR3 covers 15 residues. The CDR3 reads CASRQRTGKAGELFF. The CDR3 DNA sequence: TGTGCCAGCAGACAACGGACAGGGAAGGCCGGGGAGCTGTTTTTT.

This clone showed up just once. This chain uses TRBV4-1 with TRBJ1-4; 9 bases fit TRBD1. CDR1 and CDR2 from the germline V gene are MGHRA and YSYEKL. The CDR3 has 19 amino acids. The V and J ends lost 1 base and 0 bases, in that order; junction bases with no gene match: 9. CDR3 DNA: TGCGCCAGCAGCCAAGTTCACAGGGGGCCGGCGGCAACTAATGAAAAACTGTTTTTT. It yields the protein CASSQVHRGPAATNEKLFF.

In DNA, the CDR3 is TGTGCCAGCAGCATCACAGGAAACACCATATATTTT. It codes for CASSITGNTIYF. This chain uses TRBV9 with TRBJ1-3, with D unclear. V was cut by 4 bases and J by 4 bases, with 6 bases left in between. The CDR3 loop spans 12 amino acids. The germline CDR1 and CDR2 sequences are SGDLS and YYNGEE.

The J gene is TRBJ1-4, the V gene TRBV5-4; 10 bases fit TRBD1. CDR1 is SGHNT and CDR2 is YYREEE in the germline V gene (reference sequence). Trimming cost V 6 bases and J 7 bases; bases outside gene matches: 15. This CDR3 is built from 17 residues. Here the CDR3 reads CASNIRTGGRGREKLFF. The CDR3 DNA sequence: TGTGCCAGCAACATTCGGACAGGGGGACGCGGTCGTGAAAAACTGTTTTTT.

This clone was counted a single time. This chain connects TRBV7-8 to TRBJ1-6, with D hard to call. Germline CDR1 is SGHVS and CDR2 is FQNEAQ. With 2 bases removed from V and 5 bases from J, the gap between germline ends came to 10 bases. The CDR3 consists of 15 residues. The CDR3 is CASSLMWLNNSPLHF. The CDR3 region has the DNA TGTGCCAGCAGCTTAATGTGGCTGAATAATTCACCCCTCCACTTT.

The chain carries TRBV6-5 and TRBJ2-7; TRBD1 matches 7 bases. The germline V gene encodes CDR1 MNHEY and CDR2 SVGAGI. Germline trimming cut 5 bases from V and 6 bases from J; bases unmatched to any gene: 7. CDR3 size: 13 residues. The CDR3 sequence: CASSRQGLGEQYF. In DNA, the CDR3 is TGTGCCAGCAGTCGACAGGGATTGGGCGAGCAGTACTTC.